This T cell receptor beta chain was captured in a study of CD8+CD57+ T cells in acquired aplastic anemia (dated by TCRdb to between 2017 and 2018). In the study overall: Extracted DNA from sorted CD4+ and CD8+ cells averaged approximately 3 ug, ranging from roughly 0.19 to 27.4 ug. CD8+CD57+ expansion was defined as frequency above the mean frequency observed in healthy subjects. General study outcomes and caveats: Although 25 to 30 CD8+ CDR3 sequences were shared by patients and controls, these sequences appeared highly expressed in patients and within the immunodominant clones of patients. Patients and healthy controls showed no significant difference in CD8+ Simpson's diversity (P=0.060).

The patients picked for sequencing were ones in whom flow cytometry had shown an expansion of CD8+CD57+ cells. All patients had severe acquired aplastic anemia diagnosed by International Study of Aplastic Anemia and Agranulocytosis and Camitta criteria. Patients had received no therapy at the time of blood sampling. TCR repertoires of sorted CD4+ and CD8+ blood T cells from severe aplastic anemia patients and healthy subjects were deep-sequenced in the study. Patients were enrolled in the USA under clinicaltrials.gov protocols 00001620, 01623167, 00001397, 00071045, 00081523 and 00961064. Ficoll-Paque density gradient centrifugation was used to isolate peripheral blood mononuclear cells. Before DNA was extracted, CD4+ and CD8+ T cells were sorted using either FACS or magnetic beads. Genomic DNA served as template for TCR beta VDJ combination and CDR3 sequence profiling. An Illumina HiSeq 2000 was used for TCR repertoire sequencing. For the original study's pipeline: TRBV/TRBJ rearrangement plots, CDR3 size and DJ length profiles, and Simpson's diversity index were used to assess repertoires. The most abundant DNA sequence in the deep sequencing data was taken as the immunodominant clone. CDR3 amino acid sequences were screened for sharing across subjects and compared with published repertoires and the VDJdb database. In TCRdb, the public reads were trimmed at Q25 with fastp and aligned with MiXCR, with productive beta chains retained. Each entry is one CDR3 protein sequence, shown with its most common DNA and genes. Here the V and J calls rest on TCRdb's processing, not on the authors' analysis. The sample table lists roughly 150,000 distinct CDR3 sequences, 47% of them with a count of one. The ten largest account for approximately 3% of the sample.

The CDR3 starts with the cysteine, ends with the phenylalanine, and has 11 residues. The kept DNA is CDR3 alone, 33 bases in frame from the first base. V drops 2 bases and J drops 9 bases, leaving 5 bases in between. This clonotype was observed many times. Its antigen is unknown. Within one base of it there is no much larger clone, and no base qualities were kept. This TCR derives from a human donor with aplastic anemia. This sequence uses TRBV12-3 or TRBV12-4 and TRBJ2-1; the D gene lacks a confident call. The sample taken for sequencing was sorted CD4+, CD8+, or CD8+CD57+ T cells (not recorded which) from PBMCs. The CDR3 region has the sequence CASSLPGEQFF. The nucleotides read TGTGCCAGCAGTTTACCCGGTGAGCAGTTCTTC.